The rows below give T cell receptor beta chains drawn from one sample of a study of blood T cells in healthy people across ages. TCRdb called the 5' RACE reads again in MiXCR, with one record for every CDR3 protein. The sample contains fewer than 900,000 distinct CDR3 sequences, 35% to 40% of which appear only once. The sequenced sample was blood. The receptors originated from a young man in good health. CDR3s include the opening cysteine and the closing phenylalanine or tryptophan. Fields, in order: D gene, CDR3 length, V gene, CDR3 protein. The D gene is left open where the match is weak.

.,12,TRBV7-2,CAGSPQGEKLFF
.,13,TRBV12-3/TRBV12-4,CASSLDGGDEQFF
TRBD1,16,TRBV25-1,CASSEGPRDREDTQYF
TRBD2,15,TRBV27,CASSLSGGVIHEQYF
TRBD1,15,TRBV12-3/TRBV12-4,CASSRQGYGNSPLHF
.,17,TRBV3-1,CASSQDGGRPTNEKLFF
TRBD1,19,TRBV9,CASSVPKGGDRESNQPQHF
.,13,TRBV12-3/TRBV12-4,CASSSTGRTEAFF
TRBD2,18,TRBV4-3,CASSQDLTAAGVTDTQYF
TRBD2,20,TRBV12-3/TRBV12-4,CASSMDTLNFLAGNKETQYF
.,13,TRBV7-2,CASSKSGNQPQHF
TRBD2,19,TRBV7-8,CASSLSVREAGGSGYTQYF
.,14,TRBV4-1,CASSQGSGPLEQYF
TRBD1,17,TRBV4-1,CASSQGGTGHPNYGYTF
TRBD1,13,TRBV19,CASSTGTGYEQFF
.,12,TRBV2,CASRGQNQPQHF
TRBD1,19,TRBV27,CASSTVDRVKGVSNQPQHF
TRBD1,14,TRBV3-1,CASSQVIQGAEAFF
TRBD2,16,TRBV4-1,CASSQGLPRGTDTQYF
.,16,TRBV11-2,CASSLGGGSYNSPLHF
.,15,TRBV6-5,CASSYSGKGGDEQYF
.,14,TRBV6-5,CASSYSASLETQYF
.,13,TRBV20-1,CSARGTGGNTIYF
TRBD2,16,TRBV20-1,CSASYSAGGPSDTQYF
TRBD2,15,TRBV12-3/TRBV12-4,CASRSGLAGINEQFF
.,13,TRBV7-9,CASSTDSVGPQHF
.,17,TRBV9,CASSVGPDSGPNCGYTF
.,12,TRBV4-3,CASSQVSGTQYF
TRBD2,16,TRBV3-1,CASSFAGGSSTDTQYF
.,12,TRBV28,CATNSGEETQYF
TRBD1,16,TRBV27,CASSFLFPRGQYEQYF
TRBD2,14,TRBV5-1,CASSFGGGGVEQYF
.,15,TRBV15,CATSNSGFSGNTIYF
TRBD1,14,TRBV20-1,CSAGGMDRVNGYTF
TRBD1,15,TRBV5-1,CASSETGDSNQPQHF
.,14,TRBV4-2,CASSRGQSNYGYTF
TRBD2,16,TRBV12-3/TRBV12-4,CASSLGTSGAYYERYF
.,12,TRBV7-9,CASSVRGETQYF
.,13,TRBV12-3/TRBV12-4,CASSLVPDYEQYF
.,17,TRBV4-1,CASSQRLLAYSNQPQHF
TRBD1,17,TRBV4-2,CASSQEGFGTDYNEQYF
TRBD1,15,TRBV2,CASGRDSSNTGELFF
TRBD1,15,TRBV3-1,CASSLTYRGLNGYTF
TRBD1,14,TRBV5-1,CASSDGTGINEQFF
.,17,TRBV4-3,CASSQGRGSELQETQYF
.,16,TRBV4-2,CASSFSPRAEQETQYF
TRBD1,17,TRBV9,CASSGAWDRGSEDTQYF
.,14,TRBV7-8,CASSLTGQDYGYTF
.,13,TRBV15,CATSREGGAGHTF
.,15,TRBV5-6,CASTPGGRRGDTQYF
.,12,TRBV25-1,CASRWGKTEAFF
.,11,TRBV12-3/TRBV12-4,CASRDWETQYF
.,13,TRBV12-3/TRBV12-4,CASCLTTGYGYTF